The 28 T cell receptor beta chains below were found in one sample sequenced in a study of blood T cell repertoires in COVID-19. TCRdb's copy holds only in-frame clones and misses some; the assay was immunoSEQ multiplex PCR. The sample carries about 170,000 clones, around 80% recorded once. Sequencing was performed on PBMCs or T cells enriched from blood (not recorded which). These receptors were obtained from a woman between 65 and 79 years old in a cohort exposed to, infected with or recovered from COVID-19 (not recorded which).

The J gene is TRBJ2-1, the V gene TRBV2, with 8 bases lining up with TRBD1. The CDR3 runs to 16 residues. Trimming took 5 bases from V and 8 from J; bases not matched to a gene: 14. The germline CDR1 and CDR2 sequences are SNHLY and FYNNEI. Here the CDR3 DNA reads TGTGCCAGCAGTACCACCCCGGGACAGGACGGGGATGAGCAGTTCTTC. Its translation: CASSTTPGQDGDEQFF.

The J gene is TRBJ2-3, the V gene TRBV28; maybe TRBD1 (6 bases). This CDR3 contains 14 residues. CDR1 MDHEN and CDR2 SYDVKM come from the germline V gene. V lost 4 bases to trimming and J lost 8 bases, with 16 bases between them. The CDR3 loop is CASSSHHRVATQYF. CDR3 in DNA: TGTGCCAGCAGTTCCCACCACAGGGTGGCTACGCAGTATTTT.

The chain uses TRBV12-3 or TRBV12-4 and TRBJ1-2; 8 positions match TRBD1. The CDR3 runs 12 residues. V lost 5 bases, J lost 7 bases, and 3 bases stayed unmatched. CDR3: CASSRTGFGYTF. CDR3 DNA sequence: TGTGCCAGCAGTAGGACAGGGTTTGGCTACACCTTC.

The chain recombines TRBV3-1 (or the pseudogene TRBV3-2) with TRBJ1-5; D may be TRBD1 (6 bases). The V end was cut by 4 bases, the J end by 1 base, with 14 bases between. Germline V lookup: CDR1 LGHDT, CDR2 YNNKEL (reference sequence). There are 16 residues in the CDR3. The CDR3 loop reads CASSRWGPGSNQPQHF. Written as DNA, the CDR3 is TGTGCCAGCAGCCGTTGGGGGCCGGGGAGCAATCAGCCCCAGCATTTT.

This chain joins TRBV6-6 and TRBJ2-1; D is perhaps TRBD2 (6 bases). Trimming took off 6 bases at V and 2 bases at J, with 11 bases between the two ends. Germline V gives CDR1 MNHNY, CDR2 SVGAGI (reference sequence). This CDR3 region has 14 residues. The CDR3 nucleotides read TGTGCCAGCAGAGTCGGACTAACCTACAATGAGCAGTTCTTC. Translation gives CASRVGLTYNEQFF.

This clone was detected only a few times. The V and J genes are TRBV3-1 (or the pseudogene TRBV3-2) and TRBJ2-7, with 7 bases matching TRBD2. The CDR3 has 15 residues. Germline V gives CDR1 LGHDT, CDR2 YNNKEL (reference sequence). Losses at the gene ends were 4 bases for V and 1 base for J; bases not matched to a gene: 7. The CDR3 coding sequence is TGTGCCAGCAGCCCTTCTAGCGGCCTTTCCTACGAGCAGTACTTC. Amino acids: CASSPSSGLSYEQYF.

This rearrangement joins TRBV7-9 to TRBJ2-1; possibly TRBD2 for D (7 bases). CDR3 length equals 16 residues. Germline V gene lookup returns CDR1 SEHNR and CDR2 FQNEAQ (reference sequence). V dropped 2 bases and J dropped 6 bases, with 17 bases sitting between them. The CDR3 DNA sequence: TGTGCCAGCAGCTTACCTGGGAGGGTAGGGGGCAATGAGCAGTTCTTC. Encoded protein: CASSLPGRVGGNEQFF.

This chain links TRBV4-2 with TRBJ2-5; D is ambiguous. The V and J ends lost 0 bases and 2 bases respectively, with 10 bases between them. CDR3 length: 15 amino acids. In germline, CDR1 is LGHNA, CDR2 YNFKEQ. The CDR3 region is CASSQEKTEQETQYF. Here the CDR3 DNA reads TGTGCCAGCAGCCAAGAAAAAACGGAGCAAGAGACCCAGTACTTC.

The chain combines TRBV12-2 with TRBJ1-3; the D segment call TRBD1 is taken from the table without a DNA check. TRBV12-2 is recorded as a pseudogene. The CDR3 has 15 amino acids. This chain's CDR3 is CAKKQGAFSGNTIYF. The CDR3 DNA follows: TGTGCAAAAAAACAGGGGGCCTTCTCTGGAAACACCATATATTTT.

This clone was seen just once. The chain links TRBV4-2 to TRBJ1-6, with D possibly being TRBD1 (5 bases). In germline, CDR1 is LGHNA, CDR2 YNFKEQ. The V end was cut by 2 bases, the J end by 7 bases, with 6 bases between. This CDR3 is 13 amino acids long. CDR3 sequence (DNA): TGTGCCAGCAGCCAACGACAGAATTCACCCCTCCACTTT. Its protein is CASSQRQNSPLHF.

This clone showed up just a few times. CDR3 residues: CASSLATNSPLHF. The CDR3 region has the DNA TGTGCCAGCAGCTTAGCTACGAATTCACCCCTCCACTTT. The rearrangement uses TRBV11-2 and TRBJ1-6; no clear D gene. Germline values: CDR1 SGHAT, CDR2 FQNNGV. This CDR3 comprises 13 residues. The ends were cut back, 1 base at V and 7 bases at J, with 5 bases in the middle.

This chain uses TRBV18 with TRBJ2-7, with TRBD1 matching over 7 bases. V trimming: 5 bases; J trimming: 0 bases; junction bases outside the gene matches: 4. Germline V gives CDR1 KGHSH, CDR2 LQKENI. CDR3 length: 14 residues. CDR3 amino acids: CASSYDRDSYEQYF. The CDR3 region has the DNA TGTGCCAGCTCATACGACAGGGACTCCTACGAGCAGTACTTC.

The chain carries TRBV27 and TRBJ2-1; tentatively, D is TRBD2 (5 bases). The CDR3 contains 11 residues. Trimming took 6 bases from V and 9 from J, leaving 9 bases between them. Germline CDR1 reads MNHEY; CDR2 reads SMNVEV (reference sequence). The CDR3 region has the DNA TGTGCCAGCAGGGACTGGGGTGAGCAGTTCTTC. Translating gives CASRDWGEQFF.

This clone was found a few times. The V and J genes are TRBV9 and TRBJ1-3; D remains ambiguous. The CDR3 is made up of 15 amino acids. The germline V gene encodes CDR1 SGDLS and CDR2 YYNGEE. The germline V and J ends were trimmed by 7 bases and 7 bases, with 21 bases remaining between them. In DNA form, the CDR3 reads TGTGCCAGCTCCACCGGGCGGACTGTGGGGAACACCATATATTTT. Translating gives CASSTGRTVGNTIYF.

DNA of the CDR3: TGTGCCAGCTCACCTACCGGGACAGGGGAAGGAGGGTCACCCCTCCACTTT. Protein: CASSPTGTGEGGSPLHF. The chain couples TRBV18 to TRBJ1-6, with 10 bases aligning to TRBD1. Germline CDR1 is KGHSH and CDR2 is LQKENI. Trimming at V came to 3 bases and at J to 10 bases, leaving 12 bases not matched to a gene. The CDR3 totals 17 residues.

The chain is built from TRBV4-3 and TRBJ1-5, with 8 bases identical to TRBD1. The ends lost 1 base at V and 8 bases at J; junction bases unmatched: 16. Looked up from germline, CDR1 is LGHNA and CDR2 is YSLEER. The CDR3 runs 18 residues. The CDR3 here is CASSQGPHRTGTIEPQHF. In DNA, the CDR3 is TGCGCCAGCAGCCAAGGACCTCACAGGACAGGGACGATTGAGCCCCAGCATTTT.

The gene calls are TRBV5-1 and TRBJ2-1; TRBD2 agrees at 12 bases. The CDR3 has 16 residues. J gave up 5 bases and V 0 bases, and 3 bases lay outside the gene matches. The germline V gene encodes CDR1 SGHRS and CDR2 YFSETQ. The CDR3 DNA sequence: TGCGCCAGCAGCTTGGGAACTAGCGGGAGGAACAATGAGCAGTTCTTC. It is translated as CASSLGTSGRNNEQFF.

There are a few counts of this clone. J is TRBJ1-6 and V is TRBV28, with D perhaps matching TRBD1 (6 bases). Per the germline V gene, CDR1 is MDHEN and CDR2 is SYDVKM. The CDR3 extends over 16 amino acids. Deletions cut 6 bases from V and 3 bases from J, with 15 bases between. CDR3: CASRTRTASYNSPLHF. In nucleotides, the CDR3 is TGTGCCAGCAGAACCAGGACAGCCAGCTATAATTCACCCCTCCACTTT. The whole variable domain, filled in from reference TRBV28 and TRBJ1-6, reads DVKVTQSSRYLVKRTGEKVFLECVQDMDHENMFWYRQDPGLGLRLIYFSYDVKMKEKGDIPEGYSVSREKKERFSLILESASTNQTSMYLCASRTRTASYNSPLHFGNGTRLTVT.

The V gene is TRBV10-3, the J gene TRBJ2-5; D might be TRBD1 (6 bases). CDR1 and CDR2 (germline): ENHRY, SYGVKD. The CDR3 covers 16 residues. Trimming left V 2 bases short and J 2 bases short, with 15 bases between. The CDR3 loop reads CAISERGQRGQETQYF. CDR3 sequence (DNA): TGTGCCATCAGTGAGAGGGGACAAAGGGGGCAAGAGACCCAGTACTTC.

In its sample, this clone was seen a few times. V is TRBV29-1 and J is TRBJ2-2, with D possibly being TRBD2 (5 bases). With 4 bases removed from V and 3 bases from J, the gap between germline ends came to 18 bases. The germline CDR1 and CDR2 sequences are SQVTM and ANQGSEA. The CDR3 runs to 16 residues. The CDR3 coding sequence is TGCAGCGTTGGAGGAGGAAGGAGCTGGGACACCGGGGAGCTGTTTTTT. It yields the protein CSVGGGRSWDTGELFF.

This rearrangement joins TRBV4-2 to TRBJ1-6; D might be TRBD1 (6 bases). The germline V and J ends were trimmed by 2 bases and 0 bases, with 11 bases remaining between them. The CDR3 covers 17 residues. Germline V gene data show CDR1 as LGHNA and CDR2 as YNFKEQ. The CDR3 region is CASSQFTGSSYNSPLHF. In DNA form, the CDR3 reads TGTGCCAGCAGCCAATTTACAGGGAGCTCCTATAATTCACCCCTCCACTTT.

The genes are TRBV6-5 and TRBJ1-5; the D is unclear. The germline CDR1 and CDR2 sequences are MNHEY and SVGAGI. CDR3 size: 13 residues. Trimming shortened V by 2 bases and J by 7 bases, and 9 bases separated the two germline ends. The CDR3 is CASSYEGRQPQHF. CDR3 nucleotides: TGTGCCAGCAGTTACGAGGGTCGACAGCCCCAGCATTTT.

The CDR3 loop is CSASGGSGYTF. The CDR3 DNA reads TGCAGTGCTAGTGGGGGCAGTGGCTACACCTTC. V usage is TRBV20-1 and J usage is TRBJ1-2, with D possibly TRBD1 on 6 matching bases. Germline V gives CDR1 DFQATT, CDR2 SNEGSKA (reference sequence). Trimming pared 3 bases from V and 7 bases from J, leaving 9 bases between. The CDR3 is made up of 11 amino acids.

This clone has only one observation. V usage is TRBV28 and J usage is TRBJ1-1; 7 bases are a match to TRBD1. This CDR3 is 15 amino acids long. The germline V gene has CDR1 MDHEN and CDR2 SYDVKM. The trim removed 5 bases at V and 0 bases at J, leaving 6 bases unmatched. CDR3 DNA sequence: TGTGCCAGCAGTCCGATCGGGACAGTGAACACTGAAGCTTTCTTT. Amino acid sequence: CASSPIGTVNTEAFF.

This chain connects TRBV5-4 to TRBJ1-2, with D perhaps TRBD1 (6 bases). V lost 0 bases, J lost 7 bases, and 13 bases lay in between. Germline V gene data show CDR1 as SGHNT and CDR2 as YYREEE (reference sequence). The CDR3 is 14 amino acids. The CDR3 here is CASSLASGGPGYTF. The CDR3 region has the DNA TGTGCCAGCAGCTTGGCTTCGGGGGGGCCTGGCTACACCTTC. Combining the CDR3 with reference TRBV5-4 and TRBJ1-2 gives the whole variable domain ETGVTQSPTHLIKTRGQQVTLRCSSQSGHNTVSWYQQALGQGPQFIFQYYREEENGRGNFPPRFSGLQFPNYSSELNVNALELDDSALYLCASSLASGGPGYTFGSGTRLTVV.

The count of this clone is one. The chain links TRBV5-4 to TRBJ2-1, with TRBD1 matching 7 bases. Germline values: CDR1 SGHNT, CDR2 YYREEE (reference sequence). CDR3 size: 15 residues. Unmatched junction bases numbered 6, after V lost 6 bases and J lost 0 bases. The CDR3 nucleotides read TGTGCCAGCACCGGGACAGACAGCTCCTACAATGAGCAGTTCTTC. This sequence encodes CASTGTDSSYNEQFF.

In its sample, this clone was seen many times. This chain links TRBV27 with TRBJ2-7; 11 bases map to TRBD2. V trimming: 5 bases; J trimming: 2 bases; junction bases outside the gene matches: 17. The CDR3 consists of 19 residues. Germline V gene lookup returns CDR1 MNHEY and CDR2 SMNVEV (reference sequence). CDR3 nucleotide sequence: TGTGCCAGCAGTACGCGACAGGGTACTAGCGGGAGCCGACCCTACGAGCAGTACTTC. Protein product: CASSTRQGTSGSRPYEQYF.

The chain has TRBV7-6 and TRBJ2-1, with TRBD1 identical over 10 bases. The junction had 4 bases not matched to a gene; V was cut back by 3 bases and J by 2 bases. Germline V gives CDR1 SGHVS, CDR2 FNYEAQ. CDR3 size: 16 residues. CDR3 amino acids: CASSFTGTGAYNEQFF. In nucleotides, the CDR3 is TGTGCCAGCAGCTTCACCGGGACAGGGGCCTACAATGAGCAGTTCTTC. Drawing the rest from reference TRBV7-6 and TRBJ2-1, the complete variable domain is GAGVSQSPRYKVTKRGQDVALRCDPISGHVSLYWYRQALGQGPEFLTYFNYEAQQDKSGLPNDRFSAERPEGSISTLTIQRTEQRDSAMYRCASSFTGTGAYNEQFFGPGTRLTVL.